The TCR beta chain described here comes from a study of blood T cell repertoires in COVID-19. Study in general: PBMCs, B-cell-depleted T cells, or T cells were the source of the cDNA or gDNA that made up the material.

Sequencing was performed with immunoSEQ multiplex PCR; in TCRdb, only in-frame clones are kept and a portion is missing. The data show roughly 250,000 clones, roughly 87% seen once. Cohort allocation depended upon clinical history that participants reported. The CDR3 extends over 17 amino acids. CDR1 and CDR2 (germline): MGHRA, YSYEKL. The V gene end was trimmed by 0 bases and the J gene end by 0 bases; junction bases not matched to a gene: 3. The TCR comes from a woman aged 30 to 39 with acute COVID-19. V usage is TRBV4-1 and J usage is TRBJ2-2; 8 bases match TRBD2. Source material: PBMCs or T cells enriched from blood (not recorded which). The CDR3 region is CASSQDLRGANTGELFF. The CDR3 DNA reads as TGCGCCAGCAGCCAAGATTTGCGGGGGGCGAACACCGGGGAGCTGTTTTTT.